The clone carrying this T cell receptor (beta chain) was seen only a few times. Stated time point: newly diagnosed GD, antithyroid drugs for less than 3 months. There was RNA extracted from PBMCs, and the TCR library was made from it. The sample originates from a study of regulatory T cells in long-lasting Graves disease. For TCR beta, libraries came from iRepertoire HTBI primers and Arm-PCR of CDR3 regions. MiXCR, applied by TCRdb to the multiplex PCR reads, yields one record per CDR3 protein. The table has 540,000 or so distinct CDR3 sequences, approximately 15% seen once. CDR3 length: 13 residues. Germline CDR1 reads SGHAT; CDR2 reads FQNNGV. Trimming stripped 5 bases from V and 4 bases from J, with 8 bases between. This same sample was also part of a study on T cells in Graves' hyperthyroidism and ophthalmopathy. That work states: Newly diagnosed hyperthyroidism, duration under 2 months, in patients aged 18 to 65. When the TCR CDR3 underwent first-round RT-PCR, the HTBI primer set was used.

Sequencing was performed on peripheral blood mononuclear cells (PBMCs), taken at new diagnosis, from a patient treated with antithyroid drugs. This TCR derives from a young man with Graves disease. The chain couples TRBV11-2 to TRBJ2-2; no reliable D call. DNA for the CDR3: TGTGCCAGCAGCCCGCTGCCCACCGGGGAGCTGTTTTTT. This gives the protein CASSPLPTGELFF.